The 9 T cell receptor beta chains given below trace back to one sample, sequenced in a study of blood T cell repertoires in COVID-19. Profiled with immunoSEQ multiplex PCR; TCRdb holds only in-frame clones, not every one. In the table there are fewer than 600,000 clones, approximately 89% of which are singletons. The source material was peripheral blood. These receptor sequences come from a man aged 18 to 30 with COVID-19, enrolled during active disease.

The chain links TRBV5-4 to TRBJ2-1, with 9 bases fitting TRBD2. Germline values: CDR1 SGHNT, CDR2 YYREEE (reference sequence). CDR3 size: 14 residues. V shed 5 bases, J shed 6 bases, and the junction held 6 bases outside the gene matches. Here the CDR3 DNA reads TGTGCCAGCAGGACTAGCGGCAGTTTCAATGAGCAGTTCTTC. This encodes CASRTSGSFNEQFF.

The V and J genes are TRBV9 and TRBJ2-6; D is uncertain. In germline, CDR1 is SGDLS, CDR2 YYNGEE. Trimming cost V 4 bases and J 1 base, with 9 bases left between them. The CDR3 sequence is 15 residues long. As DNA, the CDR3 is TGTGCCAGCAGCACCCGACTGTCTGGGGCCAACGTCCTGACTTTC. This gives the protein CASSTRLSGANVLTF. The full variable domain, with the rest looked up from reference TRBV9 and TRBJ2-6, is DSGVTQTPKHLITATGQRVTLRCSPRSGDLSVYWYQQSLDQGLQFLIQYYNGEERAKGNILERFSAQQFPDLHSELNLSSLELGDSALYFCASSTRLSGANVLTFGAGSRLTVL.

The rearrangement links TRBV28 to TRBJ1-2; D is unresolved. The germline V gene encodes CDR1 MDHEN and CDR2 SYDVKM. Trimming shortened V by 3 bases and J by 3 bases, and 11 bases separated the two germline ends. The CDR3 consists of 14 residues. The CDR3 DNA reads TGTGCCAGCAGTTTGGTCGGGAAGTACTATGGCTACACCTTC. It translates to CASSLVGKYYGYTF.

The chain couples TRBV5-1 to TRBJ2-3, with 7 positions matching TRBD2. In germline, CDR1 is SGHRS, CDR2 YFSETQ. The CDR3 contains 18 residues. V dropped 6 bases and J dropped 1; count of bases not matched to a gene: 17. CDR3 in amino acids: CASNGGAGIRDGTDTQYF. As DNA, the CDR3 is TGCGCCAGCAACGGTGGAGCGGGAATTCGGGATGGCACAGATACGCAGTATTTT.

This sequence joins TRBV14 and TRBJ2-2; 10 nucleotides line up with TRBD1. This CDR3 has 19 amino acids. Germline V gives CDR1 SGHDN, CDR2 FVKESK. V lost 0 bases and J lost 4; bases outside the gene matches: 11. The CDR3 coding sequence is TGTGCCAGCAGCCAAGATTCGCTTGGTGGGACAGGGGTCACCGGGGAGCTGTTTTTT. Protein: CASSQDSLGGTGVTGELFF.

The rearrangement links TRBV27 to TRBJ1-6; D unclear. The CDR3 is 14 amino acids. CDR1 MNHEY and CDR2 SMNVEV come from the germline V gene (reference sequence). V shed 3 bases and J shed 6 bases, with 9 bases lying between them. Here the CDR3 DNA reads TGTGCCAGCAGTTTGACAAAGTTTAATTCACCCCTCCACTTT. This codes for CASSLTKFNSPLHF.

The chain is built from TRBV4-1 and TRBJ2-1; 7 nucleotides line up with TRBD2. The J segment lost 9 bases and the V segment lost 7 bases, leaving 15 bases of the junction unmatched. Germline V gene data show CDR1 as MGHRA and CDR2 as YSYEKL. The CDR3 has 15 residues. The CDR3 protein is CASNPSGLADREQFF. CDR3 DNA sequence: TGCGCCAGCAACCCATCGGGGCTAGCGGATCGTGAGCAGTTCTTC.

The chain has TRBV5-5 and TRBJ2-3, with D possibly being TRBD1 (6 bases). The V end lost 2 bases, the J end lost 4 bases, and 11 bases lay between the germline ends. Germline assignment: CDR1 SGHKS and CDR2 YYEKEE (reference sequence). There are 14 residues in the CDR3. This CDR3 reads CASSFRTVSDTQYF. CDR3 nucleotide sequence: TGTGCCAGCAGCTTCCGGACAGTCTCAGATACGCAGTATTTT.

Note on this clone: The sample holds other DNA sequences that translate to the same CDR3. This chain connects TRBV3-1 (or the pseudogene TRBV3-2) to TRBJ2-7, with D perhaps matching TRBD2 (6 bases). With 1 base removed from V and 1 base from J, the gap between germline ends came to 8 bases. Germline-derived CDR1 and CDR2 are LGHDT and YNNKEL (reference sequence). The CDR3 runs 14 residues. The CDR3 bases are TGTGCCAGCAGCCAAGTGGGGGGTTCCTACGAGCAGTACTTC. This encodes CASSQVGGSYEQYF.